These T cell receptor beta chains were read from a single sample in a study of cytomegalovirus exposure and HLA in healthy donors. Assay: immunoSEQ multiplex PCR; the TCRdb copy retains only in-frame clones and omits some. The sample data list 25,000 to 35,000 clones. The material sequenced was PBMCs. The receptors stem from a woman in her forties in good health and CMV-seropositive. Each CDR3 is given with its conserved first and last residue. D genes are given only for firm matches.

v_gene: TRBV5-1; d_gene: TRBD2; j_gene: TRBJ2-5; CDR3aa: CASSLYGTSVQETQYF; CDR3nt: TGCGCCAGCAGCCTTTACGGGACTAGCGTTCAAGAGACCCAGTACTTC
v_gene: TRBV7-9; d_gene: -; j_gene: TRBJ1-1; CDR3aa: CASSTKQGWTEAFF; CDR3nt: TGTGCCAGCAGCACCAAGCAGGGGTGGACTGAAGCTTTCTTT
v_gene: TRBV7-9; d_gene: TRBD1; j_gene: TRBJ1-1; CDR3aa: CASSSGTAYWDTEAFF; CDR3nt: TGTGCCAGCAGCTCCGGGACAGCTTATTGGGACACTGAAGCTTTCTTT
v_gene: TRBV7-9; d_gene: TRBD2; j_gene: TRBJ2-2; CDR3aa: CASSTTRRERENTGELFF; CDR3nt: TGTGCCAGCAGCACCACGAGGAGAGAGCGGGAGAACACCGGGGAGCTGTTTTTT
v_gene: TRBV28; d_gene: -; j_gene: TRBJ2-5; CDR3aa: CASSVGLETQYF; CDR3nt: TGTGCCAGCAGTGTGGGACTGGAGACCCAGTACTTC
v_gene: TRBV2; d_gene: -; j_gene: TRBJ2-1; CDR3aa: CASSGAEVSYNEQFF; CDR3nt: TGTGCCAGCAGTGGCGCGGAGGTCTCCTACAATGAGCAGTTCTTC
v_gene: TRBV30; d_gene: -; j_gene: TRBJ1-5; CDR3aa: CAWSGGGNQPQHF; CDR3nt: TGTGCCTGGAGTGGAGGAGGTAATCAGCCCCAGCATTTT
v_gene: TRBV19; d_gene: -; j_gene: TRBJ1-5; CDR3aa: CASSTRRGNQPQHF; CDR3nt: TGTGCCAGTAGTACGCGCAGGGGTAATCAGCCCCAGCATTTT
v_gene: TRBV6-1; d_gene: TRBD2; j_gene: TRBJ2-1; CDR3aa: CASSEDERDYNEQFF; CDR3nt: TGTGCCAGCAGTGAAGATGAGCGGGACTACAATGAGCAGTTCTTC
v_gene: TRBV15; d_gene: TRBD2; j_gene: TRBJ2-1; CDR3aa: CATSRGSGIAGVEQFF; CDR3nt: TGTGCCACCAGCAGAGGATCGGGGATAGCGGGTGTTGAGCAGTTCTTC
v_gene: TRBV6-6; d_gene: -; j_gene: TRBJ1-4; CDR3aa: CASSYSQGLVNEKLFF; CDR3nt: TGTGCCAGCAGTTACTCCCAGGGGCTGGTTAATGAAAAACTGTTTTTT